The source of this T cell receptor (beta chain) is a study of technical replicates of blood from a handful of donors. Here immunoSEQ multiplex PCR was the method, and the copy in TCRdb shows in-frame clones only, minus some. Of around 80,000 clones listed, roughly nine tenths are singletons. This CDR3 contains 14 residues. Trimming pared 2 bases from V and 5 bases from J, leaving 14 bases between. Per germline, CDR1 SGDLS and CDR2 YYNGEE. This clone was recorded only once. Sequences were obtained from T cells isolated from PBMCs. The V gene is TRBV9, the J gene TRBJ2-7; possibly TRBD1 for D (5 bases). The clonotype originates from a human donor in good health. This CDR3 is CASSVEGAQDEQYF. The CDR3 DNA follows: TGTGCCAGCAGCGTTGAAGGGGCGCAGGACGAGCAGTACTTC. The variable domain in full, with the rest retrieved from reference TRBV9 and TRBJ2-7, is DSGVTQTPKHLITATGQRVTLRCSPRSGDLSVYWYQQSLDQGLQFLIQYYNGEERAKGNILERFSAQQFPDLHSELNLSSLELGDSALYFCASSVEGAQDEQYFGPGTRLTVT.